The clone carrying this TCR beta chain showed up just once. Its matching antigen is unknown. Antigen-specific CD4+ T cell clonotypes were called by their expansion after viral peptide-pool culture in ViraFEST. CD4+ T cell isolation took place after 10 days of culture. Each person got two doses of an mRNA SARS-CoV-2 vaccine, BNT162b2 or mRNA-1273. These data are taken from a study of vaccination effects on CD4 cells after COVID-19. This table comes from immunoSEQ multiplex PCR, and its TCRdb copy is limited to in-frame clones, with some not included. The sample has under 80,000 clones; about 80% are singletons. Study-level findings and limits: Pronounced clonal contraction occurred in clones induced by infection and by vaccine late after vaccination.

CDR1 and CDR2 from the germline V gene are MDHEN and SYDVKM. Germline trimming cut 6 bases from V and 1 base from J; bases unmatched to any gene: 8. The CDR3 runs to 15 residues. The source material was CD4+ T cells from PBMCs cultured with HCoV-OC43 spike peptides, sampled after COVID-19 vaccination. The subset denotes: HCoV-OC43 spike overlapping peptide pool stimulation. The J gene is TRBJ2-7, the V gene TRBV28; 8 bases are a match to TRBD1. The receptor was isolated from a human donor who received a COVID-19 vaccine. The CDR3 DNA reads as TGTGCCAGCAGGGAGACAGGGGATGGATCCTACGAGCAGTACGTC. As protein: CASRETGDGSYEQYV.